These T cell receptor beta chains were read from a single sample in a study of cytomegalovirus exposure and HLA in healthy donors. Libraries were prepared by immunoSEQ multiplex PCR; TCRdb keeps only in-frame clonotypes and omits some of them. The table lists around 120,000 clones, around 80% of them singletons, with around 9.5% in the top ten. Material: PBMCs. These receptors originate from a female donor in good health and CMV-seropositive. Each CDR3 is given with its conserved first and last residue. Each record gives: V gene, D gene, J gene, clone size, CDR3 DNA, CDR3 protein. D genes are given only for firm matches. Not every row has a clone size; where given, it reads once, few, many or a size class.

TRBV7-9	-	TRBJ1-2	-	TGTGCCACCCCCCGGGGGGGGACAAACTATGGCTACACCTTC	CATPRGGTNYGYTF
TRBV7-3	-	TRBJ2-2	-	TGTGCCAGCAGCCCCGGGGAGGGGGGATACACCGGGGAGCTGTTTTTT	CASSPGEGGYTGELFF
TRBV30	TRBD1	TRBJ1-3	-	TGCGCGGGGACAGAGCTTGGAAACACCATATATTTT	CAGTELGNTIYF
TRBV30	TRBD2	TRBJ2-7	once	TGTGCCTGGGGGAGGGGTATTTCCTACGAGCAGTACTTC	CAWGRGISYEQYF
TRBV21-1	-	TRBJ2-5	few	TGTGCCAGCGGAAGACAAGAGACCAAGTACTTC	CASGRQETKYF
TRBV30	-	TRBJ1-5	-	TGTGCCTGGAGTGGTGCAGGGAATCAGCCCCAGCATTTT	CAWSGAGNQPQHF
TRBV18	-	TRBJ2-7	-	TGTGCCAGCTCACCTATCGGACAGGGAGGGTCTGGCGAGCAGTACTTC	CASSPIGQGGSGEQYF
TRBV18	-	TRBJ2-5	-	TGTGCCAGCTCGCCGTATTGGACTCAAGAGACCCAGTACTTC	CASSPYWTQETQYF
TRBV5-1	-	TRBJ1-4	-	TGCGCCAGCAGCTTAAGAGGAGGGGATGAAAAACTGTTTTTT	CASSLRGGDEKLFF
TRBV5-1	-	TRBJ2-1	-	TGCGCCAGCACCAAACAGGGCGTAGCGGGTACGGTTAGCAATGAGCAGTTCTTC	CASTKQGVAGTVSNEQFF
TRBV6-1	-	TRBJ2-7	few	TGTGCCAGCAGTCCCCTCAGGGGGGTCTACGAGCAGTACTTC	CASSPLRGVYEQYF
TRBV4-3	TRBD2	TRBJ2-3	-	TGCGCCAGCAGCCTCGGACTAGTCTCGACAGATACGCAGTATTTT	CASSLGLVSTDTQYF
TRBV14	TRBD1	TRBJ2-7	-	TGTGCCAGCAGCCGGAGGACAGGGGGCTACGAGCAGTACTTC	CASSRRTGGYEQYF
TRBV28	TRBD1	TRBJ2-7	-	TGTGCCAGCAAATCCGGGGACAGGGTATCCTACGAGCAGTACTTC	CASKSGDRVSYEQYF
TRBV19	TRBD1	TRBJ1-5	-	TGTGCCAGTAGTCCGCAGGGGGAAAGCAATCAGCCCCAGCATTTT	CASSPQGESNQPQHF
TRBV25-1	-	TRBJ1-4	-	TGTGCCAGCAGTGAATCCACGGCAGGGGCCTATGAAAAACTGTTTTTT	CASSESTAGAYEKLFF
TRBV27	TRBD1	TRBJ1-5	-	TGTGCCAGCAGTAGCCATGGACAGGGCCCACCTCGTTCCCAGCATTTT	CASSSHGQGPPRSQHF
TRBV19	-	TRBJ1-6	-	TGTGCCAGTAGTACGTTAAATTCACCCCTCCACTTT	CASSTLNSPLHF
TRBV9	TRBD2	TRBJ2-7	-	TGTGCCAGCAGCGCCTCTCCGGGGGGAGACTTTGGTAACGAGCAGTACTTC	CASSASPGGDFGNEQYF
TRBV29-1	-	TRBJ2-7	-	TGCAGCGTTGACCCCCAGGGTGGCGAGCAGTACTTC	CSVDPQGGEQYF
TRBV2	TRBD1	TRBJ1-5	-	TGTGCCAGCAGTGGCCCCTGGGGACAGAATCAGCCCCAGCATTTT	CASSGPWGQNQPQHF
TRBV4-3	TRBD1	TRBJ1-4	few	TGCGCCAGCAGCCCATACGGACAGGGTAATGAAAAACTGTTTTTT	CASSPYGQGNEKLFF
TRBV6-6	TRBD2	TRBJ2-2	once	TGTGCCAGCAGGCGCGGGGGGGCCGGAACCGGGGAGCTGTTTTTT	CASRRGGAGTGELFF
TRBV6-5	TRBD2	TRBJ2-7	few	TGTGCCAGCAGTTATCGGCGGGAGACGGGACGGACTGAATTC	CASSYRRETGRTEF
TRBV18	TRBD1	TRBJ1-2	-	TGTGCCAGCTCACCGGACAGGGACTATGGCTACACCTTC	CASSPDRDYGYTF
TRBV2	-	TRBJ1-4	-	TGTGCCAGCAGGCCCCGGGGGGTAGGTGAAAAACTGTTTTTT	CASRPRGVGEKLFF
TRBV5-1	TRBD1	TRBJ2-7	-	TGCGCCAGCACCCCCGGGACAGGGGGCTTCTACGAGCAGTACTTC	CASTPGTGGFYEQYF
TRBV7-9	TRBD2	TRBJ2-1	-	TGTGCCAGCAGCTCTAGCGGGGGAGATAATGAGCAGTTCTTC	CASSSSGGDNEQFF
TRBV4-1	-	TRBJ1-2	-	TGCGCCAGCAGCCAAGAACAGGCCTCCTATGGCTACACCTTC	CASSQEQASYGYTF
TRBV27	TRBD1	TRBJ1-1	-	TGTGCCAGCGGCTCGACAGGGGCTGAAGCTTTCTTT	CASGSTGAEAFF
TRBV10-3	-	TRBJ1-6	-	TGTGCCATCAGTGAGTTCCCAGGGAAGGATTCACCCCTCCACTTT	CAISEFPGKDSPLHF
TRBV29-1	-	TRBJ1-1	-	TGCAGCGTCCCACATGGGAACACTGAAGCTTTCTTT	CSVPHGNTEAFF
TRBV30	TRBD1	TRBJ1-1	-	TGTGCCTGGAGTGACGACAGGGGGAACACTGAAGCTTTCTTT	CAWSDDRGNTEAFF
TRBV2	-	TRBJ1-2	-	TGTGCCAGCAGGCCGACAGTATCGGCTGGCTACACCTTC	CASRPTVSAGYTF
TRBV14	TRBD2	TRBJ2-3	-	TGTGCCAGCAGCCCGGTATCGGGGGGGCGAGATACGCAGTATTTT	CASSPVSGGRDTQYF
TRBV5-6	-	TRBJ1-2	-	TGTGCCAGCAGCTCATACAGGGCAGGGACATATGGCTACACCTTC	CASSSYRAGTYGYTF
TRBV6-5	TRBD1	TRBJ2-7	-	TGTGCCAGCAGTCCCGCCGGGACAGGGTTCTACGAGCAGTACTTC	CASSPAGTGFYEQYF
TRBV2	TRBD1	TRBJ1-2	-	TGTGCCAGCAGTGAACAGGGGGCAGGAGTAGGCTATGGCTACACCTTC	CASSEQGAGVGYGYTF
TRBV6-6	-	TRBJ2-7	-	TGTGCCAGCAGTTATCGATCAGGGAACTACGAGCAGTACTTC	CASSYRSGNYEQYF